The sample holds a few counts of the clone carrying this T cell receptor (beta chain). Antigen: not known. Looked up from germline, CDR1 is SGHRS and CDR2 is YFSETQ. V lost 4 bases, J lost 10 bases, and 18 bases lay in between. CDR3 length: 15 residues. The data were obtained in a study of response to subunit inactivated influenza vaccine. Study-level findings and limits: The authors suggested that few new T cells are recruited per seasonal influenza vaccination.

TCRdb passed the RT-PCR reads through MiXCR, listing each CDR3 protein once. The table lists 600,000 to 850,000 distinct CDR3 sequences, roughly 15% of them singletons. This chain joins TRBV5-1 and TRBJ1-6; no firm D call. The sequenced sample was PBMCs from blood, obtained roughly 15 days before vaccination. The source of this sequence is a man in his forties or fifties who received an inactivated influenza vaccine. For the CDR3, the DNA is TGCGCCAGCAGCCGATGGACCCAAGGAGAGTCACCCCTCCACTTT. Residues: CASSRWTQGESPLHF. Filled out from reference TRBV5-1 and TRBJ1-6, the complete variable domain reads KAGVTQTPRYLIKTRGQQVTLSCSPISGHRSVSWYQQTPGQGLQFLFEYFSETQRNKGNFPGRFSGRQFSNSRSEMNVSTLELGDSALYLCASSRWTQGESPLHFGNGTRLTVT.